These T cell receptor beta chains were read from a single sample in a study of blood T cell repertoires in COVID-19. Only in-frame clones appear in the TCRdb table, and some are missing; sequencing was by immunoSEQ multiplex PCR. The sample holds around 99,000 clones, around nine tenths seen once. Sequencing was carried out using peripheral blood. These receptors were obtained from a woman in her 30s with acute or convalescent COVID-19. CDR3s include the opening cysteine and the closing phenylalanine or tryptophan. Fields, in order: D gene, V gene, CDR3 length, J gene, clone size, CDR3 protein, CDR3 DNA. The D gene is left open where the match is weak. Only part of the rows carry a size: once, few, many, or a class if the clone is expanded.

>TRBD1|TRBV5-8|14|TRBJ2-3|.
CASSPDRHTDTQYF
TGTGCCAGCAGTCCGGACAGGCACACAGATACGCAGTATTTT
>.|TRBV6-5|15|TRBJ2-3|.
CASSQYRAAPDTQYF
TGTGCCAGCAGTCAATACAGGGCCGCGCCGGATACGCAGTATTTT
>.|TRBV10-3|15|TRBJ1-4|few
CAISESGSGVEKLFF
TGTGCCATCAGTGAGTCGGGATCGGGAGTTGAAAAACTGTTTTTT
>.|TRBV5-4|14|TRBJ1-2|.
CASSFKGRNYGYTF
TGTGCCAGCAGCTTTAAGGGGAGGAACTATGGCTACACCTTC
>TRBD2|TRBV11-2|17|TRBJ2-7|.
CASSLTSGSRESYEQYF
TGTGCCAGCAGCTTAACTAGCGGGAGTCGGGAATCCTACGAGCAGTACTTC
>.|TRBV18|15|TRBJ1-2|.
CASSPAGKANYGYTF
TGTGCCAGCTCACCGGCGGGGAAGGCTAACTATGGCTACACCTTC
>TRBD1|TRBV7-9|15|TRBJ1-1|.
CASSWTGGVVTEAFF
TGTGCCAGCAGCTGGACAGGGGGCGTGGTCACTGAAGCTTTCTTT
>.|TRBV7-9|14|TRBJ1-1|.
CASSLPQGRTEAFF
TGTGCCAGCAGCTTACCTCAGGGTCGGACTGAAGCTTTCTTT
>.|TRBV6-5|14|TRBJ1-4|.
CASSFLQGREKLFF
TGTGCCAGCAGTTTCCTACAGGGCCGTGAAAAACTGTTTTTT
>.|TRBV6-1|14|TRBJ2-4|few
CASSEGTRGKVQYF
TGTGCCAGCAGTGAAGGGACTAGGGGGAAGGTTCAGTACTTC
>TRBD2|TRBV28|16|TRBJ2-7|once
CASSPAGGKNSYEQYF
TGTGCCAGCAGTCCCGCGGGAGGGAAAAACTCCTACGAGCAGTACTTC
>.|TRBV5-1|14|TRBJ2-3|.
CASSSMTDTDTQYF
TGCGCCAGCAGCTCAATGACAGACACAGATACGCAGTATTTT
>.|TRBV30|14|TRBJ1-5|once
CAWSVSGSWKPQHF
TGTGCCTGGAGTGTTTCAGGGTCCTGGAAGCCCCAGCATTTT
>.|TRBV28|15|TRBJ1-1|.
CASSRDQRRVTEAFF
TGTGCCAGCAGTAGAGATCAACGGAGGGTAACTGAAGCTTTCTTT
>TRBD1|TRBV29-1|15|TRBJ2-6|.
CSGQGAGSGANVLTF
TGCAGCGGACAGGGAGCCGGCTCTGGGGCCAACGTCCTGACTTTC
>TRBD1|TRBV6-5|15|TRBJ1-3|.
CASSQGDRAGNTIYF
TGTGCCAGCAGCCAGGGGGACAGGGCCGGAAACACCATATATTTT
>.|TRBV6-6|13|TRBJ1-4|.
CATLTGSNEKLFF
TGTGCCACCTTAACAGGGTCTAATGAAAAACTGTTTTTT